Listed below are T cell receptor beta chains from one sample, sequenced in a study of T cell repertoires in cytomegalovirus infection. TCRdb re-called the reads with MiXCR, one entry per CDR3 protein. The data contain some 940,000 distinct CDR3 sequences, approximately 31% of them seen just once; the ten biggest clones take up around 15%. These TCRs are of unknown antigen specificity. The sample consisted of cultured CD8+ T cells from PBMCs, taken from culture after CMV antigen stimulation. The receptors here all came from a human donor in good health (CMV status not recorded). Some clones in this sample may be carry-over from other donors' samples. Both conserved end residues are part of each CDR3. D genes are given only for firm matches. The listing skips clone size in some rows; elsewhere it reads once, few, many or a size class.

len: 15; abundance: -; v_gene: TRBV5-4; j_gene: TRBJ2-3; d_gene: -; CDR3aa: CASSGLGTPTDTQYF; CDR3nt: TGTGCCAGCAGCGGACTGGGGACCCCCACAGATACGCAGTATTTT
len: 15; abundance: few; v_gene: TRBV19; j_gene: TRBJ2-3; d_gene: -; CDR3aa: CASSSDGRPTDTQYF; CDR3nt: TGTGCCAGTAGTTCAGACGGCAGGCCCACAGATACGCAGTATTTT
len: 14; abundance: -; v_gene: TRBV27; j_gene: TRBJ2-7; d_gene: -; CDR3aa: CASSLAFSSYEQYF; CDR3nt: TGTGCCAGCAGTCTAGCGTTCAGCTCCTACGAGCAGTACTTC
len: 16; abundance: -; v_gene: TRBV27; j_gene: TRBJ2-3; d_gene: -; CDR3aa: CASSSLRQTSTDTQYF; CDR3nt: TGTGCCAGCAGTTCCTTACGACAGACTAGCACAGATACGCAGTATTTT
len: 13; abundance: -; v_gene: TRBV10-3; j_gene: TRBJ2-2; d_gene: -; CDR3aa: CAIKAPGTGELFF; CDR3nt: TGTGCCATCAAAGCTCCAGGGACCGGGGAGCTGTTTTTT
len: 18; abundance: -; v_gene: TRBV12-3/TRBV12-4; j_gene: TRBJ2-1; d_gene: -; CDR3aa: CASSLHPPLLVGGNEQFF; CDR3nt: TGTGCCAGCAGCCTCCACCCTCCCCTGTTAGTGGGGGGAAATGAGCAGTTCTTC
len: 15; abundance: many; v_gene: TRBV6-1; j_gene: TRBJ1-2; d_gene: -; CDR3aa: CASSDSLDGDYGYTF; CDR3nt: TGTGCCAGCAGTGACTCCCTCGACGGAGACTATGGCTACACCTTC
len: 14; abundance: -; v_gene: TRBV6-5; j_gene: TRBJ1-4; d_gene: -; CDR3aa: CASSGRPFYEKLFF; CDR3nt: TGTGCCAGCAGTGGACGTCCGTTTTATGAAAAACTGTTTTTT
len: 12; abundance: few; v_gene: TRBV7-2; j_gene: TRBJ1-3; d_gene: -; CDR3aa: CASSTWGNTIYF; CDR3nt: TGTGCCAGCAGCACTTGGGGAAACACCATATATTTT
len: 13; abundance: many; v_gene: TRBV7-9; j_gene: TRBJ2-2; d_gene: -; CDR3aa: CASSPSLTGELFF; CDR3nt: TGTGCCAGCAGCCCATCCTTGACCGGGGAGCTGTTTTTT
len: 15; abundance: -; v_gene: TRBV7-8; j_gene: TRBJ2-7; d_gene: -; CDR3aa: CASSEGPDSTYEQYF; CDR3nt: TGTGCCAGCAGCGAGGGACCGGACTCAACCTACGAGCAGTACTTC
len: 11; abundance: -; v_gene: TRBV27; j_gene: TRBJ2-2; d_gene: -; CDR3aa: CASTSGGALFF; CDR3nt: TGTGCCAGCACCTCTGGGGGTGCGCTGTTTTTT
len: 15; abundance: few; v_gene: TRBV4-1; j_gene: TRBJ1-1; d_gene: -; CDR3aa: CASSFAGGGNTEAFF; CDR3nt: TGCGCCAGCAGCTTTGCTGGGGGTGGGAACACTGAAGCTTTCTTT
len: 13; abundance: -; v_gene: TRBV20-1; j_gene: TRBJ1-2; d_gene: -; CDR3aa: CSASSTNNYGYTF; CDR3nt: TGCAGTGCTTCCTCGACAAATAACTATGGCTACACCTTC
len: 17; abundance: few; v_gene: TRBV7-8; j_gene: TRBJ2-3; d_gene: -; CDR3aa: CASSPRTYSVGTDTQYF; CDR3nt: TGTGCCAGCAGCCCAAGGACTTACTCGGTCGGCACAGATACGCAGTATTTT
len: 13; abundance: -; v_gene: TRBV7-9; j_gene: TRBJ1-3; d_gene: -; CDR3aa: CASSPDTGNTIYF; CDR3nt: TGTGCCAGCAGCCCGGACACTGGAAACACCATATATTTT
len: 16; abundance: -; v_gene: TRBV13; j_gene: TRBJ2-3; d_gene: -; CDR3aa: CASSPEGGPNTNTQYF; CDR3nt: TGTGCCAGCAGCCCCGAGGGGGGACCAAACACCAATACGCAGTATTTT
len: 17; abundance: few; v_gene: TRBV10-3; j_gene: TRBJ2-3; d_gene: TRBD1; CDR3aa: CAISVTTGGSITDTQYF; CDR3nt: TGTGCCATCAGTGTAACGACAGGGGGAAGTATCACAGATACGCAGTATTTT
len: 15; abundance: -; v_gene: TRBV19; j_gene: TRBJ1-3; d_gene: -; CDR3aa: CASSPESPGGNTIYF; CDR3nt: TGTGCCAGTAGTCCGGAGAGCCCGGGAGGAAACACCATATATTTT
len: 15; abundance: -; v_gene: TRBV5-1; j_gene: TRBJ2-1; d_gene: TRBD1; CDR3aa: CASSPGGIWEDEQFF; CDR3nt: TGCGCCAGCAGCCCAGGGGGCATTTGGGAGGATGAGCAGTTCTTC
len: 13; abundance: -; v_gene: TRBV10-3; j_gene: TRBJ2-7; d_gene: TRBD2; CDR3aa: CAIRSGAGGEQYF; CDR3nt: TGTGCCATTCGTAGCGGGGCCGGAGGGGAGCAGTACTTC
len: 15; abundance: -; v_gene: TRBV4-1; j_gene: TRBJ2-1; d_gene: TRBD2; CDR3aa: CASRGSGASYNEQFF; CDR3nt: TGTGCCAGCAGAGGGAGCGGGGCGTCCTACAATGAGCAGTTCTTC
len: 16; abundance: few; v_gene: TRBV7-3; j_gene: TRBJ2-6; d_gene: -; CDR3aa: CASTEMDLPGANVLTF; CDR3nt: TGTGCCAGCACCGAGATGGACCTCCCTGGGGCCAACGTCCTGACTTTC
len: 15; abundance: -; v_gene: TRBV19; j_gene: TRBJ1-5; d_gene: -; CDR3aa: CASSIPGHPNQPQHF; CDR3nt: TGTGCCAGTAGTATTCCGGGACATCCAAATCAGCCCCAGCATTTT
len: 16; abundance: few; v_gene: TRBV7-9; j_gene: TRBJ1-2; d_gene: TRBD1; CDR3aa: CASSTTGQGSWYGYTF; CDR3nt: TGTGCCAGCAGCACAACGGGACAGGGTTCTTGGTATGGCTACACCTTC
len: 14; abundance: few; v_gene: TRBV27; j_gene: TRBJ2-5; d_gene: -; CDR3aa: CASSRGSNQETQYF; CDR3nt: TGTGCCAGCTCAAGGGGCAGCAACCAAGAGACCCAGTACTTC
len: 15; abundance: -; v_gene: TRBV11-1; j_gene: TRBJ2-2; d_gene: -; CDR3aa: CASSLVDGYTGELFF; CDR3nt: TGTGCCAGCAGCTTAGTTGACGGGTACACCGGGGAGCTGTTTTTT
len: 15; abundance: few; v_gene: TRBV6-5; j_gene: TRBJ1-2; d_gene: TRBD1; CDR3aa: CASSASYRGNYGYTF; CDR3nt: TGTGCCAGCAGTGCTTCGTACAGGGGCAACTATGGCTACACCTTC
len: 16; abundance: -; v_gene: TRBV19; j_gene: TRBJ2-1; d_gene: -; CDR3aa: CASSGEGDPIYNEQFF; CDR3nt: TGTGCCAGTAGTGGGGAAGGGGACCCTATCTACAATGAGCAGTTCTTC
len: 16; abundance: -; v_gene: TRBV6-1; j_gene: TRBJ1-5; d_gene: -; CDR3aa: CASSERDINSNQPQHF; CDR3nt: TGTGCCAGCAGTGAAAGAGACATTAATAGCAATCAGCCCCAGCATTTT
len: 15; abundance: few; v_gene: TRBV4-1; j_gene: TRBJ2-2; d_gene: -; CDR3aa: CASRTEVGNTGELFF; CDR3nt: TGCGCCAGCAGGACAGAGGTGGGGAACACCGGGGAGCTGTTTTTT
len: 15; abundance: -; v_gene: TRBV7-9; j_gene: TRBJ2-5; d_gene: -; CDR3aa: CASSFRVGRGETQYF; CDR3nt: TGTGCCAGCAGCTTCCGGGTAGGGCGAGGAGAGACCCAGTACTTC
len: 14; abundance: many; v_gene: TRBV27; j_gene: TRBJ2-5; d_gene: -; CDR3aa: CASSLGRSQETQYF; CDR3nt: TGTGCCAGCAGCTTAGGACGTAGCCAAGAGACCCAGTACTTC
len: 19; abundance: -; v_gene: TRBV4-3; j_gene: TRBJ2-3; d_gene: -; CDR3aa: CASSQESWAISPSKDTQYF; CDR3nt: TGCGCCAGCAGCCAAGAGAGTTGGGCTATAAGCCCGAGCAAGGATACGCAGTATTTT
len: 13; abundance: -; v_gene: TRBV28; j_gene: TRBJ1-1; d_gene: TRBD1; CDR3aa: CAGKQGLNTEAFF; CDR3nt: TGTGCCGGAAAACAGGGGCTCAACACTGAAGCTTTCTTT
len: 16; abundance: -; v_gene: TRBV10-3; j_gene: TRBJ2-3; d_gene: -; CDR3aa: CAISESAAWGTDTQYF; CDR3nt: TGTGCCATCAGTGAGTCGGCCGCGTGGGGCACAGATACGCAGTATTTT
len: 14; abundance: -; v_gene: TRBV5-4; j_gene: TRBJ1-2; d_gene: -; CDR3aa: CASSLDRDHYGYTF; CDR3nt: TGTGCCAGCAGCTTGGACAGGGACCACTATGGCTACACCTTC
len: 12; abundance: few; v_gene: TRBV7-6; j_gene: TRBJ1-4; d_gene: -; CDR3aa: CASSLAVEKLFF; CDR3nt: TGTGCCAGCAGCTTAGCTGTTGAAAAACTGTTTTTT
len: 15; abundance: -; v_gene: TRBV27; j_gene: TRBJ1-2; d_gene: -; CDR3aa: CASSPLGEQNKGYTF; CDR3nt: TGTGCCAGCAGTCCACTCGGGGAGCAAAATAAGGGCTACACCTTC
len: 15; abundance: few; v_gene: TRBV5-4; j_gene: TRBJ1-2; d_gene: -; CDR3aa: CASSPEGAFGYGYTF; CDR3nt: TGTGCCAGCAGCCCAGAGGGAGCCTTCGGCTATGGCTACACCTTC
len: 12; abundance: many; v_gene: TRBV12-3/TRBV12-4; j_gene: TRBJ1-1; d_gene: -; CDR3aa: CASSWGASEAFF; CDR3nt: TGTGCCAGCTCCTGGGGGGCCTCTGAAGCTTTCTTT
len: 14; abundance: -; v_gene: TRBV20-1; j_gene: TRBJ1-1; d_gene: TRBD1; CDR3aa: CSASAGQGTTEAFF; CDR3nt: TGCAGTGCTAGCGCCGGACAGGGGACCACTGAAGCTTTCTTT
len: 15; abundance: -; v_gene: TRBV6-1; j_gene: TRBJ1-5; d_gene: -; CDR3aa: CASSEARASNQPQHF; CDR3nt: TGTGCCAGCAGTGAAGCTCGGGCTTCCAATCAGCCCCAGCATTTT
len: 12; abundance: -; v_gene: TRBV7-9; j_gene: TRBJ1-1; d_gene: -; CDR3aa: CASSRIQAKAFF; CDR3nt: TGTGCCAGCAGCCGGATCCAGGCTAAAGCTTTCTTT
len: 15; abundance: -; v_gene: TRBV18; j_gene: TRBJ2-5; d_gene: -; CDR3aa: CASSPPDVVEETQYF; CDR3nt: TGTGCCAGCTCACCCCCCGACGTTGTAGAAGAGACCCAGTACTTC
len: 16; abundance: -; v_gene: TRBV19; j_gene: TRBJ1-2; d_gene: -; CDR3aa: CASRYTGTSAHYGYTF; CDR3nt: TGTGCCAGCCGATACACCGGGACGTCGGCCCACTATGGCTACACCTTC
len: 13; abundance: few; v_gene: TRBV10-3; j_gene: TRBJ1-2; d_gene: -; CDR3aa: CAVYRDNVYGYTF; CDR3nt: TGTGCCGTCTACAGGGATAACGTCTATGGCTACACCTTC
len: 15; abundance: -; v_gene: TRBV6-5; j_gene: TRBJ2-2; d_gene: -; CDR3aa: CASSLDGERVGELFF; CDR3nt: TGTGCCAGCAGTCTCGACGGGGAAAGGGTCGGGGAGCTGTTTTTT
len: 16; abundance: many; v_gene: TRBV7-6; j_gene: TRBJ2-1; d_gene: TRBD2; CDR3aa: CASSTKLAGGSNEQFF; CDR3nt: TGTGCCAGCAGCACTAAACTAGCGGGGGGTTCTAATGAGCAGTTCTTC